The present T cell receptor (beta chain) was sequenced within a study of regulatory T cells in long-lasting Graves disease. General study results and limits: Whereas roughly 1,000 public clonotypes were shared by new patients, persistent patients shared more, at roughly 2,500.

Time point noted: newly diagnosed GD, antithyroid drugs for less than 3 months. PBMCs were the source of the RNA used for TCR sequencing. This clonotype was recorded a few times. Its target is unknown. According to the study, TCR beta libraries were built with iRepertoire HTBI primers and CDR3-region Arm-PCR. TCRdb reanalysed the multiplex PCR reads using MiXCR and keeps one entry per CDR3 protein. The sample yields more than 450,000 distinct CDR3 sequences, around 12% seen once. The same data also went into a second study, on T cells in Graves' hyperthyroidism and ophthalmopathy. That study adds: Primed by the HTBI set, a first-round RT-PCR was run on the TCR CDR3.

The specimen comprised peripheral blood mononuclear cells (PBMCs), sampled at new diagnosis, from a patient treated with antithyroid drugs. The sequence came from a woman in her twenties or thirties with Graves disease.

The CDR3: CASSWTANYEQYF. The CDR3 DNA reads as TGTGCCAGCAGTTGGACAGCTAACTACGAGCAGTACTTC. This chain links TRBV28 with TRBJ2-7; weak D call: TRBD1 (6 bases). CDR3 length: 13 amino acids. V was cut by 4 bases and J by 3 bases, with 10 bases left in between. The germline V gene encodes CDR1 MDHEN and CDR2 SYDVKM.